This T cell receptor (beta chain) originates from a study of regulatory dendritic cells for organ transplantation. Study outcomes and limitations: Among resting subsets, memory CD8+ cells contained the most alloreactive clonotypes. Alloreactive memory CD8+ T cell pools varied considerably between individuals.

With respect to this clone: Its antigen is unknown.

Assay: immunoSEQ multiplex PCR; the TCRdb copy retains only in-frame clones and omits some. Here the sample spans fewer than 40,000 clones, approximately 90% being singletons. The source material was naive CD8+ T cells from blood. The subset here: CD45RA+ naive T cells. The TCR comes from a human donor in good health.

The CDR3 reads CASSIGPMGPRDYGYTF. DNA of the CDR3: TGTGCCAGTAGTATAGGACCGATGGGCCCGCGGGACTATGGCTACACCTTC. The chain employs TRBV19 and TRBJ1-2; D gene uncertain. The V end lost 1 base, the J end lost 3 bases, and 18 bases lay between the germline ends. The CDR3 consists of 17 residues. CDR1 is LNHDA, CDR2 SQIVND, per germline (reference sequence).